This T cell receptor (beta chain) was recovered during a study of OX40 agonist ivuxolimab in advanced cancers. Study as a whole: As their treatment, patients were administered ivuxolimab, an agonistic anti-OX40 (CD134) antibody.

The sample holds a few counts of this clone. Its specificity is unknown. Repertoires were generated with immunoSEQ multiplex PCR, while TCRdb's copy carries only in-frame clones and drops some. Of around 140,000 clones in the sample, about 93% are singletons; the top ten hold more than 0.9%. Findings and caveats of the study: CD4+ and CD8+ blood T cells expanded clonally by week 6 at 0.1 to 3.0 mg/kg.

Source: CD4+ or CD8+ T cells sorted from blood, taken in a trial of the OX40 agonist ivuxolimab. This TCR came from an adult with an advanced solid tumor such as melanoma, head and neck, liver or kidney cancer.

The CDR3 sequence: CASSLTVGTSPYEQYF. CDR3 DNA: TGCGCCAGCAGCTTGACGGTCGGGACTTCGCCCTACGAGCAGTACTTC. The chain recombines TRBV5-1 with TRBJ2-7; D perhaps matches TRBD2 (6 bases). Trimming cost V 1 base and J 2 bases, with 16 bases left between them. Germline loops: CDR1 SGHRS, CDR2 YFSETQ. This CDR3 has 16 amino acids.